This record concerns one T cell receptor (beta chain) sequence. The data stem from a study of blood T cell repertoires in COVID-19. Some clones are missing from TCRdb's copy, which holds only in-frame ones; the method was immunoSEQ multiplex PCR. The sample holds approximately 300,000 clones, 70% to 90% seen once. The germline CDR1 and CDR2 sequences are MDHEN and SYDVKM. V lost 3 bases and J 4 bases, leaving 10 bases between the germline ends. The CDR3 runs 14 residues. The V call is TRBV28, the J call TRBJ1-5; TRBD1 is a possible D gene (5 bases). The sample was PBMCs or T cells enriched from blood (not recorded which). This TCR was sampled from a woman between 18 and 30 years old who had recovered from COVID-19. CDR3 nucleotide sequence: TGTGCCAGCAGTTTTGCCAGGGCGAATCAGCCCCAGCATTTT. It is translated as CASSFARANQPQHF. The variable domain in full, with the rest retrieved from reference TRBV28 and TRBJ1-5, is DVKVTQSSRYLVKRTGEKVFLECVQDMDHENMFWYRQDPGLGLRLIYFSYDVKMKEKGDIPEGYSVSREKKERFSLILESASTNQTSMYLCASSFARANQPQHFGDGTRLSIL.